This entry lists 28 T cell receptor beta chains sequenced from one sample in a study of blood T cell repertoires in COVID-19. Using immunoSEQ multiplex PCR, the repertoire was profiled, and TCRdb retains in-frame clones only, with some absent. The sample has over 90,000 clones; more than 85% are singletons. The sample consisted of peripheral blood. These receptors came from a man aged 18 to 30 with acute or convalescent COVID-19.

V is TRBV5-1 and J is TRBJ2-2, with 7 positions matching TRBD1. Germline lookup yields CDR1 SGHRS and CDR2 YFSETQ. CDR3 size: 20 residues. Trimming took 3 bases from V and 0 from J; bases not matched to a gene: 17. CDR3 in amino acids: CASSSPGTADLRANTGELFF. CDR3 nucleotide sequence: TGCGCCAGCAGCTCGCCCGGGACAGCCGACCTTCGCGCGAACACCGGGGAGCTGTTTTTT.

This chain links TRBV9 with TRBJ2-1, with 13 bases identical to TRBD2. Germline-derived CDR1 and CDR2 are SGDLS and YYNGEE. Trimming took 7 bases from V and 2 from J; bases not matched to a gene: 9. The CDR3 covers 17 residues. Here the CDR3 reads CASEYPTSGGPYNEQFF. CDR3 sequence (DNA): TGTGCCAGCGAATACCCGACTAGCGGGGGGCCCTACAATGAGCAGTTCTTC.

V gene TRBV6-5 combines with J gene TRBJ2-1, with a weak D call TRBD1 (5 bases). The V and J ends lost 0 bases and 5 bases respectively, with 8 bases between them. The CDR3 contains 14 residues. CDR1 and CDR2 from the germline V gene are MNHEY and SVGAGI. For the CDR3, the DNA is TGTGCCAGCAGTTACTCCGACAGAAACAATGAGCAGTTCTTC. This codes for CASSYSDRNNEQFF.

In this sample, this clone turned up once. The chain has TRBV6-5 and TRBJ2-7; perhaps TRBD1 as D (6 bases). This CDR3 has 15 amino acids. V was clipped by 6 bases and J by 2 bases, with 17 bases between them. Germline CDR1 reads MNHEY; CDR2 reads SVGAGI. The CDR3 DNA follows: TGTGCCAGCAGACCCGACGGGACAACAACCTACGAGCAGTACTTC. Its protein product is CASRPDGTTTYEQYF.

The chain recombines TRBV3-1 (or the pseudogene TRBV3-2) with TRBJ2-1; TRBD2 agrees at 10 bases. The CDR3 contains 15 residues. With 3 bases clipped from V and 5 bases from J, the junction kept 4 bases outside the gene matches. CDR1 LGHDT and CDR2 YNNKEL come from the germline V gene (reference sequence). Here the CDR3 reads CASSQGLAGDNEQFF. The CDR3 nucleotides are TGTGCCAGCAGCCAGGGGCTAGCGGGGGACAATGAGCAGTTCTTC.

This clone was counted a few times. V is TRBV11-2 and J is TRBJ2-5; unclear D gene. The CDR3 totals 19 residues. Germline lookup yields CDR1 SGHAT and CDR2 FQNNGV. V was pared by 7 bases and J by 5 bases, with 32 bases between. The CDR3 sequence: CASTSTGPAVFSDVETQYF. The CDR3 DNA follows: TGTGCCAGCACCTCCACTGGGCCGGCAGTTTTTTCTGACGTGGAGACCCAGTACTTC. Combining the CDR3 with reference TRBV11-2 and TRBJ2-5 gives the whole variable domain EAGVAQSPRYKIIEKRQSVAFWCNPISGHATLYWYQQILGQGPKLLIQFQNNGVVDDSQLPKDRFSAERLKGVDSTLKIQPAKLEDSAVYLCASTSTGPAVFSDVETQYFGPGTRLLVL.

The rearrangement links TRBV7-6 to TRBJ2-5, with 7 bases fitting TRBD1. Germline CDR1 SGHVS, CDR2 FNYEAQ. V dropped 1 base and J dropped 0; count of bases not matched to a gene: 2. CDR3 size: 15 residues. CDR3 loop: CASSLETGDQETQYF. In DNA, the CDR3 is TGTGCCAGCAGCTTAGAAACAGGGGACCAAGAGACCCAGTACTTC.

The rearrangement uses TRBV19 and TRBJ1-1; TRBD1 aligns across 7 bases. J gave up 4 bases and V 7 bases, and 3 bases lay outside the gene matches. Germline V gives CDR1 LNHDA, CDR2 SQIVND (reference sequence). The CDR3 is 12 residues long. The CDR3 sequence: CASNRGPTEAFF. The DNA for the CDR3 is TGTGCCAGTAATAGGGGGCCCACTGAAGCTTTCTTT.

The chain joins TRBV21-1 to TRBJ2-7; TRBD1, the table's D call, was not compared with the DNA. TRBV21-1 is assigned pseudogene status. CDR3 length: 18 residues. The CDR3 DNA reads TGTGCCAGCAGCAAAGTTCCCCGAACGGGACAGGGCGCCTACGAGCAGTACTTC. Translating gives CASSKVPRTGQGAYEQYF.

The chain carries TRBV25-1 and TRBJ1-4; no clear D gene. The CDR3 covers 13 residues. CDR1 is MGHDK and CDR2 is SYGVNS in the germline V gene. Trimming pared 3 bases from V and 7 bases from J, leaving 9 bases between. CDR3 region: CASSDSRSEKLFF. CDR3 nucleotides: TGTGCCAGCAGTGACAGTAGGAGTGAAAAACTGTTTTTT.

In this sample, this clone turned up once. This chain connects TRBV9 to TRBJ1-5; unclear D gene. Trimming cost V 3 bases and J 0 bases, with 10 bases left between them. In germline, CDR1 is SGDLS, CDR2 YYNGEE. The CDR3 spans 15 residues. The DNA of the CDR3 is TGTGCCAGCAGCGCCGGGAGTTATAGCAATCAGCCCCAGCATTTT. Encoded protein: CASSAGSYSNQPQHF.

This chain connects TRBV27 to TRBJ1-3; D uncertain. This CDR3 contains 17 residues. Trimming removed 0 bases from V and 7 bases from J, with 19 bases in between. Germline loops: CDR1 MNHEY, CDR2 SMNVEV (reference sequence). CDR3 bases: TGTGCCAGCAGTTTATCGGGCAGGTGGGCTACTAGGAACACCATATATTTT. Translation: CASSLSGRWATRNTIYF.

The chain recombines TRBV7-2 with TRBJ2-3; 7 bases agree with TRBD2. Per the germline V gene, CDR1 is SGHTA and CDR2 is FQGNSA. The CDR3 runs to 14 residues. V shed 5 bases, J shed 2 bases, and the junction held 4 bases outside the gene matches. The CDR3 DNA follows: TGTGCCAGCAGCCTCGGGACTATCACAGATACGCAGTATTTT. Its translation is CASSLGTITDTQYF.

As DNA, the CDR3 is TGTGCCAGCAGTTACTCGGTGGCAGTACCTCCCGGGGAGCTGTTTTTT. This encodes CASSYSVAVPPGELFF. The gene calls are TRBV6-5 and TRBJ2-2; D is undetermined. V lost 0 bases and J 6 bases, leaving 14 bases between the germline ends. Germline CDR1 MNHEY, CDR2 SVGAGI. CDR3 length: 16 residues.

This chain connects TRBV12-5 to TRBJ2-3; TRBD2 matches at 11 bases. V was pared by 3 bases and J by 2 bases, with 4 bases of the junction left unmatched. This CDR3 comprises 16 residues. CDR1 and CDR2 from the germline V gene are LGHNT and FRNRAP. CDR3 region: CASGFTSGGITDTQYF. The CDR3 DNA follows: TGTGCTAGTGGTTTCACTAGCGGGGGAATCACAGATACGCAGTATTTT.

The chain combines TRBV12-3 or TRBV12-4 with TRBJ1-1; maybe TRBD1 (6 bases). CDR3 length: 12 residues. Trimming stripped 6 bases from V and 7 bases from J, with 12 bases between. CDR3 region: CASSHTGHEAFF. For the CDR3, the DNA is TGTGCCAGCAGCCATACAGGGCATGAAGCTTTCTTT.

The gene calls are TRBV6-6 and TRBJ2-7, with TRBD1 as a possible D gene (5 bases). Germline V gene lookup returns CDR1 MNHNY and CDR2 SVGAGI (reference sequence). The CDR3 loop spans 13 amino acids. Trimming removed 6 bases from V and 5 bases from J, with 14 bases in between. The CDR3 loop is CASRGKGPHEQYF. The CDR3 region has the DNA TGTGCCAGCAGGGGTAAGGGGCCCCACGAGCAGTACTTC.

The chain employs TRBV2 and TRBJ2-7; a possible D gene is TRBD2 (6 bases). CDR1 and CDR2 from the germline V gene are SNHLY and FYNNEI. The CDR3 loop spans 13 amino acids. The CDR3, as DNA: TGTGCACTAGCACGGCAGGAAACCTACGAGCAGTACTTC. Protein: CALARQETYEQYF.

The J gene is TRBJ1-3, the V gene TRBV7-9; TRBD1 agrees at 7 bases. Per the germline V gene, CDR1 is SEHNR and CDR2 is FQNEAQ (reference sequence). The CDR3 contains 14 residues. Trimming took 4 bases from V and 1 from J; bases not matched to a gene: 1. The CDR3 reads CASSSDRSGNTIYF. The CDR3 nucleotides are TGTGCCAGCAGCTCGGACAGGTCTGGAAACACCATATATTTT.

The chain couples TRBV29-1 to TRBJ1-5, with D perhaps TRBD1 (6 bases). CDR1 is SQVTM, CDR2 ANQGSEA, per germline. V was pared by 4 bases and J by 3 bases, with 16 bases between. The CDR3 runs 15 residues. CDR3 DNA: TGCAGCGTTGTTAAGGAGGGGGGGGACAATCAGCCCCAGCATTTT. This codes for CSVVKEGGDNQPQHF.

CDR3 sequence reads: CASSEIFLGTLNTEAFF. CDR3 nucleotides: TGTGCCAGCAGTGAAATATTTTTAGGGACATTGAACACTGAAGCTTTCTTT. V usage is TRBV6-1 and J usage is TRBJ1-1, with D perhaps TRBD1 (6 bases). V lost 2 bases and J 0 bases, leaving 16 bases between the germline ends. The CDR3 has 17 amino acids. Germline assignment: CDR1 MNHNS and CDR2 SASEGT.

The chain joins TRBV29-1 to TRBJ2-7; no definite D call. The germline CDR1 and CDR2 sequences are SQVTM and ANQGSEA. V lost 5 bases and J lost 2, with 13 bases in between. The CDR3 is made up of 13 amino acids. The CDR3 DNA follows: TGCAGCGTTCCCATCGGCGGAACCTACGAGCAGTACTTC. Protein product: CSVPIGGTYEQYF.

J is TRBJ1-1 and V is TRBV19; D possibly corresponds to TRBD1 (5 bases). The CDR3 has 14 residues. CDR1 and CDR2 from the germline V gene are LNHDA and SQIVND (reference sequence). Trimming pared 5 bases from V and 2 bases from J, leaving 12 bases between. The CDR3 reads CASSPWGGNTEAFF. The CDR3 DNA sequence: TGTGCCAGTAGTCCTTGGGGGGGAAACACTGAAGCTTTCTTT.

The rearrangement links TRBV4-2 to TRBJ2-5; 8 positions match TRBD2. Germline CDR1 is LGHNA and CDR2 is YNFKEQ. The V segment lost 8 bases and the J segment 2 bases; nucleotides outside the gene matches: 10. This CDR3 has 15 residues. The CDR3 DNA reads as TGTGCCAGCGGATCCGTTGCTAGCGGGCAAGAGACCCAGTACTTC. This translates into CASGSVASGQETQYF.

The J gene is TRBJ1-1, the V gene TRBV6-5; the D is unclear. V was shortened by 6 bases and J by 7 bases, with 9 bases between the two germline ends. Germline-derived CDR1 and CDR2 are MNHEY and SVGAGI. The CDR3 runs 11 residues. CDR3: CASRSYGEAFF. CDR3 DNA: TGTGCCAGCAGAAGTTACGGTGAAGCTTTCTTT.

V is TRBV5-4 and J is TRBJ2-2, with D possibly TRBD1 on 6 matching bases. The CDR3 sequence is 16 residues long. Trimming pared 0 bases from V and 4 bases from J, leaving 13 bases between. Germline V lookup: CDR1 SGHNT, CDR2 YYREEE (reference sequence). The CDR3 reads CASSLDEGTLTGELFF. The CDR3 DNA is TGTGCCAGCAGCTTGGATGAAGGGACACTCACCGGGGAGCTGTTTTTT.

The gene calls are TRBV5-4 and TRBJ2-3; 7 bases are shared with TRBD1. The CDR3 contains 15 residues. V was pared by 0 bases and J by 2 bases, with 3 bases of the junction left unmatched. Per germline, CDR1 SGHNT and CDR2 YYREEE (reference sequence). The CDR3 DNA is TGTGCCAGCAGCTTGGCCGGGACAGTCACAGATACGCAGTATTTT. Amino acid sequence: CASSLAGTVTDTQYF.

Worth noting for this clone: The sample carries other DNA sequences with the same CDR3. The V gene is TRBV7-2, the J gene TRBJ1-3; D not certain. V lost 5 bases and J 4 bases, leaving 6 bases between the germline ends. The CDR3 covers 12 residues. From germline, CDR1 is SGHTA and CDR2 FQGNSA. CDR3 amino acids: CASSHAGNTIYF. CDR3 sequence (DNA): TGTGCCAGCAGCCACGCGGGAAACACCATATATTTT.